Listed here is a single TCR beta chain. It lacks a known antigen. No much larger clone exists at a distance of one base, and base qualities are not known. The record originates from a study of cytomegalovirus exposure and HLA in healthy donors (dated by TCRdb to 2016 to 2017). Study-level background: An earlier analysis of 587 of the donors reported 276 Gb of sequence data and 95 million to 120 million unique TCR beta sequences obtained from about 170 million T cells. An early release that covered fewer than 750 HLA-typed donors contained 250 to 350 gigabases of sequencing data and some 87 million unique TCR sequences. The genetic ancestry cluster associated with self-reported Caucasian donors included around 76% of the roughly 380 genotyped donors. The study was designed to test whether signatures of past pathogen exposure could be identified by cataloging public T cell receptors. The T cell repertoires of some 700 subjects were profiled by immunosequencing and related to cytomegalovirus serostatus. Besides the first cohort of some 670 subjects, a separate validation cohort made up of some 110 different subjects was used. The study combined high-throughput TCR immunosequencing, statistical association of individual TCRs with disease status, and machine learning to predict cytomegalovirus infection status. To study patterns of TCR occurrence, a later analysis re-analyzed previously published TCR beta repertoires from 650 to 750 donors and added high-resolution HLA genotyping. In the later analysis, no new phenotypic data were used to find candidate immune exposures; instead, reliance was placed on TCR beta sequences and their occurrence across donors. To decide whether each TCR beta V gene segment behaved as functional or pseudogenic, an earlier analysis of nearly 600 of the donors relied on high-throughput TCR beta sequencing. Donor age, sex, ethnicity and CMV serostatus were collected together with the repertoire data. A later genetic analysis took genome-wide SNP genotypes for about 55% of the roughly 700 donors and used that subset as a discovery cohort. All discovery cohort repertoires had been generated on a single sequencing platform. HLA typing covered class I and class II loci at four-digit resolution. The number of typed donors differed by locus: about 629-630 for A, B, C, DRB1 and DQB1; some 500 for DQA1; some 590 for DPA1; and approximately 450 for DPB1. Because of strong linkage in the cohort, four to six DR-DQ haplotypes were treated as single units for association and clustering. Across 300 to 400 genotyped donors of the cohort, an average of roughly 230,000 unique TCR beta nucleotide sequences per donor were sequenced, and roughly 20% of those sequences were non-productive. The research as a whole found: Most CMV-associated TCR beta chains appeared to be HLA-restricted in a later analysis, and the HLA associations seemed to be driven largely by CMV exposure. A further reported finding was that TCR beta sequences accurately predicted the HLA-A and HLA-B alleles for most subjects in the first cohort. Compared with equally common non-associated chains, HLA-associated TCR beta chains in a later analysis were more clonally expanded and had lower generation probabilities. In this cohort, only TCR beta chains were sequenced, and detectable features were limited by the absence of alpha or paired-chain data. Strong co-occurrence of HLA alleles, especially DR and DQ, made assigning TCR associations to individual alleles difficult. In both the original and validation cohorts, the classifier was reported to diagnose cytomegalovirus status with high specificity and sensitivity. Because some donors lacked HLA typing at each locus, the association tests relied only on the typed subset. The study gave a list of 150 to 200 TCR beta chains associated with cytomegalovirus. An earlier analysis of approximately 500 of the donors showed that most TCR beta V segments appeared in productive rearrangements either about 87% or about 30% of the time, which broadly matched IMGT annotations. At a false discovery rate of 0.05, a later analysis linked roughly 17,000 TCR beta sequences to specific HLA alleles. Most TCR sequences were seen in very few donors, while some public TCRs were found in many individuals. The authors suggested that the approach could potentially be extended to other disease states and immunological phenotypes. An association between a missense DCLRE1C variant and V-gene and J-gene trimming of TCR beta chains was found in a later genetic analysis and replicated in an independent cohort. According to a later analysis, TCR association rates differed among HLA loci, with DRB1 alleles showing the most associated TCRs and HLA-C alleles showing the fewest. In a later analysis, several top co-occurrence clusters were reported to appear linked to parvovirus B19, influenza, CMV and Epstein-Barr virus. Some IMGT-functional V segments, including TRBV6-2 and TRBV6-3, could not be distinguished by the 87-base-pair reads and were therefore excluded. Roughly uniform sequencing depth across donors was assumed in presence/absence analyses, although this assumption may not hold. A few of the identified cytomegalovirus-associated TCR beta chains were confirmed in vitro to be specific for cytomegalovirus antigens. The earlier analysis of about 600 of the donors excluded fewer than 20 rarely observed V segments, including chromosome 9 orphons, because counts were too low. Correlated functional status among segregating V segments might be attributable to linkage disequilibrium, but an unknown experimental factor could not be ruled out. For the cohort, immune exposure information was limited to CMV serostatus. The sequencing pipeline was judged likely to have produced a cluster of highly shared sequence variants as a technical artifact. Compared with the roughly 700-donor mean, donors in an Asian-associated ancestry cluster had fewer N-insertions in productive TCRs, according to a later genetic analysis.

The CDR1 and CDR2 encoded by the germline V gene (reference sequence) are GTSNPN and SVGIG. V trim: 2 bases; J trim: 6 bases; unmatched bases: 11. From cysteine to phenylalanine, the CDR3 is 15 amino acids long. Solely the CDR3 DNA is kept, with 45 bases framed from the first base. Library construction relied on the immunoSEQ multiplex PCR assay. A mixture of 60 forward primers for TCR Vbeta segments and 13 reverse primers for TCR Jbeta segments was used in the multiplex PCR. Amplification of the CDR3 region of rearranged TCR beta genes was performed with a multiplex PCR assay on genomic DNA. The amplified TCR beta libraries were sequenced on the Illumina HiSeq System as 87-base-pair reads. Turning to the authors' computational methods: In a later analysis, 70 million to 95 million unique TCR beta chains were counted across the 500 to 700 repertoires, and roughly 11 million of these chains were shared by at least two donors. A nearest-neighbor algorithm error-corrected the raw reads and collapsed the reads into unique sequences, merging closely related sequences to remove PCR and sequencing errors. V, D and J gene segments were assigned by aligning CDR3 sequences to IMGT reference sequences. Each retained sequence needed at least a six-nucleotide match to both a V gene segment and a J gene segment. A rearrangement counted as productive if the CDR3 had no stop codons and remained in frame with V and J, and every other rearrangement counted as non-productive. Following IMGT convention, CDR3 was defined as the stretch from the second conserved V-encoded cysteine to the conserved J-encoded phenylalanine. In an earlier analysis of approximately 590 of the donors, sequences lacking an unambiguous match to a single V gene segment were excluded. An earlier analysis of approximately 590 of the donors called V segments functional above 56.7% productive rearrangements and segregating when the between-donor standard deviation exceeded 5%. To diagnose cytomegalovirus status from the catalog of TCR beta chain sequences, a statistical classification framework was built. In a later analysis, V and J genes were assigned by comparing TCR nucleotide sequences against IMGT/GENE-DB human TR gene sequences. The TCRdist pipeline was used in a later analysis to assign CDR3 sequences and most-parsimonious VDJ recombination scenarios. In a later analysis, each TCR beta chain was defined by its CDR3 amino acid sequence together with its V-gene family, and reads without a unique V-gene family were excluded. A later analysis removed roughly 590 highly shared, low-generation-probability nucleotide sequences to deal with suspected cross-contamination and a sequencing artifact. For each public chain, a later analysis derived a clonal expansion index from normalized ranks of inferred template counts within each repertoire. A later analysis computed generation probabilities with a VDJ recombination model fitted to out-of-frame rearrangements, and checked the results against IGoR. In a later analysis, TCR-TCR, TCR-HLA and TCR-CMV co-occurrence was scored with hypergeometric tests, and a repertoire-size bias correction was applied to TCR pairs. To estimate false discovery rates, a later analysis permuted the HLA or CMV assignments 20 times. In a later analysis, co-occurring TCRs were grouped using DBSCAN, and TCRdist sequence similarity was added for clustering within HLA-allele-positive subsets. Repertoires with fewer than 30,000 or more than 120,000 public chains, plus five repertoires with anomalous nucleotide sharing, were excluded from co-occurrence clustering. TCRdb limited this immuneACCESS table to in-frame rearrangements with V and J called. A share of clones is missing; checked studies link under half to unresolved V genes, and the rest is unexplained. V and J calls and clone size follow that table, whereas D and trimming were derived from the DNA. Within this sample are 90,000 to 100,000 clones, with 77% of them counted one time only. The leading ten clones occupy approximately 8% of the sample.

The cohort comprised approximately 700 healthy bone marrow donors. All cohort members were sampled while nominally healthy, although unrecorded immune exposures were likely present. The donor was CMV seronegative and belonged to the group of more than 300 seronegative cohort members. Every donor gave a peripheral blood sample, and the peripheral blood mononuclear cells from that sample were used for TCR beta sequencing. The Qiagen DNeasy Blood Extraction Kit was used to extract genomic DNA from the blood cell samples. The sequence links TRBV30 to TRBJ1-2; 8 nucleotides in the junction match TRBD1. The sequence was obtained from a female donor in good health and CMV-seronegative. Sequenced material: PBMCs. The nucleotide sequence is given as TGTGCCTGGAGTTTGTATTCAGGGGGCGCGGATGGCTACACCTTC. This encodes CAWSLYSGGADGYTF.